These 26 T cell receptor beta chains share one sample of origin, sequenced in a study of shared clonotypes between healthy human individuals. Sequencing was performed with immunoSEQ multiplex PCR; in TCRdb, only in-frame clones are kept and a portion is missing. This table has around 2.5 million clones, 80% to 95% appearing once. The sequenced material came from naive CD4+ T cells from PBMCs. Subset here: CD45RA+ positively selected. These receptors all come from a man between 18 and 29 years old in good health. Some clones in this sample may be carry-over from other donors' samples.

The CDR3 nucleotides are TGTGCCATCAGTGAGCAAAACAGCTACGAGCAGTACTTC. This encodes CAISEQNSYEQYF. The chain couples TRBV10-3 to TRBJ2-7; D not certain. CDR1 is ENHRY, CDR2 SYGVKD, per germline. This CDR3 has 13 residues. Trimming removed 2 bases from V and 3 bases from J, with 8 bases in between.

Of note for this clone: At one end, the junction sequence differs from germline, possibly due to a read error. The chain is built from TRBV5-4 and TRBJ2-3; possibly TRBD2 for D (6 bases). The CDR3 covers 14 residues. Per germline, CDR1 SGHNT and CDR2 YYREEE (reference sequence). The CDR3 spells CASGLGGSTDTQYF. The CDR3 nucleotides are TGTGCCAGCGGCTTGGGGGGTAGCACAGATACGCAGTATTTT.

The rearrangement links TRBV19 to TRBJ1-5; the D is unclear. V shed 4 bases and J shed 4 bases, with 14 bases lying between them. Germline V lookup: CDR1 LNHDA, CDR2 SQIVND (reference sequence). The CDR3 loop spans 15 amino acids. The CDR3 region is CASSTTAVLNQPQHF. The CDR3, as DNA: TGTGCCAGTAGTACGACGGCAGTCCTGAATCAGCCCCAGCATTTT.

The genes are TRBV28 and TRBJ1-1, with a tentative D call TRBD1 (6 bases). The CDR3 spans 17 residues. V was shortened by 4 bases and J by 2 bases, with 20 bases between the two germline ends. The germline gives CDR1 MDHEN, CDR2 SYDVKM. In DNA form, the CDR3 reads TGTGCCAGCAGTTCGAGACTCAGGACAGTTGAAAACACTGAAGCTTTCTTT. Its protein product is CASSSRLRTVENTEAFF.

The rearrangement links TRBV7-6 to TRBJ2-3; D tentatively reads TRBD1 or TRBD2 (7 bases each). Germline loops: CDR1 SGHVS, CDR2 FNYEAQ. V dropped 5 bases and J dropped 9 bases, with 18 bases sitting between them. The CDR3 runs to 14 residues. Written as DNA, the CDR3 is TGTGCCAGCAGCCAGGGGGGCGAGGGAGGGACGCAGTATTTT. Amino acids: CASSQGGEGGTQYF.

The chain recombines TRBV9 with TRBJ2-1, with D possibly being TRBD2 (6 bases). CDR1 is SGDLS, CDR2 YYNGEE, per germline. Trimming removed 2 bases from V and 7 bases from J, with 16 bases in between. The CDR3 is 15 residues long. The CDR3 region is CASSVFSGAVNEQFF. The CDR3 nucleotides are TGTGCCAGCAGCGTCTTTTCGGGAGCGGTTAATGAGCAGTTCTTC.

V usage is TRBV7-9 and J usage is TRBJ2-7; D is unclear. The germline V and J ends were trimmed by 3 bases and 5 bases, with 11 bases remaining between them. Looked up from germline, CDR1 is SEHNR and CDR2 is FQNEAQ (reference sequence). The CDR3 extends over 13 amino acids. The CDR3 region has the DNA TGTGCCAGCAGCTTGGCCCCGAGTGACGAGCAGTACTTC. It encodes CASSLAPSDEQYF.

Note on this clone: The sample has other DNA sequences that encode this CDR3 too. The chain combines TRBV11-3 with TRBJ2-7, with 7 bases fitting TRBD1. The germline gives CDR1 SGHNT, CDR2 YENEEA. The CDR3 runs to 12 residues. V was pared by 5 bases and J by 5 bases, with 3 bases of the junction left unmatched. Here the CDR3 DNA reads TGTGCCAGCAGCCTAACAGGGGACGAGCAGTACTTC. It encodes CASSLTGDEQYF.

The chain uses TRBV5-1 and TRBJ1-3, with TRBD1 matching 7 bases. The germline gives CDR1 SGHRS, CDR2 YFSETQ. The V gene end was trimmed by 0 bases and the J gene end by 7 bases; junction bases not matched to a gene: 1. The CDR3 extends over 13 amino acids. The CDR3 DNA reads as TGCGCCAGCAGCTTGGGCAGGGGGAACACCATATATTTT. As protein: CASSLGRGNTIYF.

The rearrangement uses TRBV6-1 and TRBJ1-4; no clear D. The CDR3 runs to 13 residues. V was cut by 3 bases and J by 11 bases, with 13 bases left in between. From germline, CDR1 is MNHNS and CDR2 SASEGT. CDR3: CASSDETRLKLFF. In DNA, the CDR3 is TGTGCCAGCAGTGATGAGACACGTCTCAAACTGTTTTTT.

The chain couples TRBV29-1 to TRBJ2-1; D not certain. This CDR3 has 12 residues. Trimming took off 3 bases at V and 4 bases at J, with 7 bases between the two ends. Germline CDR1 SQVTM, CDR2 ANQGSEA. The CDR3 protein is CSVDRKYNEQFF. CDR3 in DNA: TGCAGCGTTGACCGAAAATACAATGAGCAGTTCTTC.

The V call is TRBV5-1, the J call TRBJ2-2; perhaps TRBD2 as D (6 bases). The V gene's germline CDR1 is SGHRS and CDR2 YFSETQ. The ends were cut back, 2 bases at V and 4 bases at J, with 9 bases in the middle. The CDR3 has 14 residues. CDR3 coding DNA: TGCGCCAGCAGCTTTGGGACTCCCACCGGGGAGCTGTTTTTT. Translating gives CASSFGTPTGELFF.

The chain combines TRBV10-3 with TRBJ1-2; 9 nucleotides align to TRBD1. Germline V gene lookup returns CDR1 ENHRY and CDR2 SYGVKD. Trimming removed 9 bases from V and 4 bases from J; junction bases left unmatched: 6. This CDR3 contains 13 residues. The CDR3 DNA reads TGTGCCATTACAGGGGGCGTGGGCTATGGCTACACCTTC. Its protein product is CAITGGVGYGYTF.

The CDR3: CASSQGQAGETQYF. The CDR3 nucleotides read TGTGCCAGCAGCCAGGGACAAGCAGGGGAGACCCAGTACTTC. This chain joins TRBV7-6 and TRBJ2-5, with D perhaps matching TRBD1 (6 bases). V shed 5 bases and J shed 5 bases, with 15 bases lying between them. Germline V gene lookup returns CDR1 SGHVS and CDR2 FNYEAQ. There are 14 residues in the CDR3.

With regard to this clone: One junction end does not reproduce the germline sequence, and a read error may be involved. DNA of the CDR3: TGCGCCAGCAGCCAAACACCCCCGGGGGATACTGAAGCTTTCTTT. This codes for CASSQTPPGDTEAFF. The V and J genes are TRBV5-5 and TRBJ1-1, with a possible D match to TRBD1 (5 bases). This CDR3 has 15 amino acids. Germline CDR1 is SGHKS and CDR2 is YYEKEE (reference sequence).

This CDR3 reads CASSYFGPSDAFF. CDR3 DNA sequence: TGTGCCAGCAGTTACTTTGGCCCCAGCGACGCTTTCTTT. The rearrangement links TRBV6-5 to TRBJ1-1; D unclear. The CDR3 is 13 residues long. Looked up from germline, CDR1 is MNHEY and CDR2 is SVGAGI. The V gene lost 1 base and the J gene lost 11 bases, with 14 bases spanning the gap.

Of note for this clone: Other DNA sequences in the sample encode the same CDR3. This chain connects TRBV9 to TRBJ2-3; 7 positions agree with TRBD2. Trimming cost V 0 bases and J 5 bases; bases outside gene matches: 3. The CDR3 has 14 amino acids. The germline CDR1 and CDR2 sequences are SGDLS and YYNGEE. The CDR3 reads CASSVVAGVDTQYF. CDR3 in DNA: TGTGCCAGCAGCGTAGTGGCGGGAGTAGATACGCAGTATTTT.

Concerning this clone: This sample also contains other DNA sequences that code for the same CDR3. V and J are TRBV6-1 and TRBJ1-5; D gene ambiguous. The germline V and J ends were trimmed by 0 bases and 2 bases, with 5 bases remaining between them. The CDR3 runs to 14 residues. CDR1 and CDR2 from the germline V gene are MNHNS and SASEGT. The CDR3 spells CASSEAPRNQPQHF. The CDR3, as DNA: TGTGCCAGCAGTGAAGCACCACGCAATCAGCCCCAGCATTTT.

The chain employs TRBV4-1 and TRBJ1-1; D is perhaps TRBD1 (6 bases). Germline CDR1 and CDR2: MGHRA and YSYEKL. The CDR3 has 13 amino acids. Trimming took off 6 bases at V and 6 bases at J, with 14 bases between the two ends. The CDR3: CASSGQGRSEAFF. In DNA form, the CDR3 reads TGCGCCAGCAGTGGGCAGGGGAGGTCTGAAGCTTTCTTT.

The chain carries TRBV6-1 and TRBJ2-5; maybe TRBD1 (5 bases). The J call is doubtful: the DNA matches TRBJ2-7 better. CDR1 and CDR2 (germline): MNHNS, SASEGT. CDR3 length: 16 residues. The CDR3 DNA sequence: TGTGCCAGCAGTGAAGCTACACTGAAGGGGAACTACGAGCAGTACTTC. It translates to CASSEATLKGNYEQYF.

This chain links TRBV19 with TRBJ1-1, with TRBD1 matching 9 bases. Per the germline V gene, CDR1 is LNHDA and CDR2 is SQIVND (reference sequence). J was trimmed by 1 base and V by 7 bases; bases with no gene match: 10. The CDR3 totals 16 residues. CDR3 sequence: CASTPRDRAANTEAFF. DNA of the CDR3: TGTGCCAGTACACCCCGGGACAGGGCGGCGAACACTGAAGCTTTCTTT.

The chain uses TRBV7-9 and TRBJ1-1, with 8 nucleotides matching TRBD1. After removal of 4 bases from V and 0 bases from J, the junction contained 7 bases not matched to a gene. The CDR3 consists of 16 residues. Germline V lookup: CDR1 SEHNR, CDR2 FQNEAQ (reference sequence). The CDR3 DNA reads TGTGCCAGCAGCTGGGGGACAGGTCTTATGAACACTGAAGCTTTCTTT. The encoded protein is CASSWGTGLMNTEAFF. The complete variable domain, with remaining parts taken from reference TRBV7-9 and TRBJ1-1, reads DTGVSQNPRHKITKRGQNVTFRCDPISEHNRLYWYRQTLGQGPEFLTYFQNEAQLEKSRLLSDRFSAERPKGSFSTLEIQRTEQGDSAMYLCASSWGTGLMNTEAFFGQGTRLTVV.

The chain is built from TRBV10-3 and TRBJ2-5; 11 positions agree with TRBD1. In germline, CDR1 is ENHRY, CDR2 SYGVKD. V was pared by 10 bases and J by 5 bases, with 12 bases of the junction left unmatched. The CDR3 sequence is 15 residues long. Here the CDR3 reads CATSPDRGPRETQYF. As DNA, the CDR3 is TGTGCCACAAGTCCGGACAGGGGGCCACGGGAGACCCAGTACTTC.

This clone was seen just once. The CDR3 spells CASSLGGAFEQYF. DNA of the CDR3: TGTGCCAGCAGCTTGGGAGGGGCGTTCGAACAGTACTTC. The chain couples TRBV11-3 to TRBJ2-7; the match to TRBD2 covers 7 bases. With V trimmed by 3 bases and J by 10 bases, 9 bases remained unmatched. CDR1 is SGHNT and CDR2 is YENEEA in the germline V gene. There are 13 residues in the CDR3.

This chain links TRBV19 with TRBJ1-1, with D maybe TRBD1 (6 bases). V lost 7 bases to trimming and J lost 0 bases, with 12 bases between them. The CDR3 is made up of 14 amino acids. Germline CDR1 and CDR2: LNHDA and SQIVND (reference sequence). CDR3 residues: CASTDRGMNTEAFF. CDR3 sequence (DNA): TGTGCCAGTACGGATAGGGGGATGAACACTGAAGCTTTCTTT.

This clone has a single count. This chain uses TRBV7-3 with TRBJ1-1; the match to TRBD1 covers 7 bases. Germline assignment: CDR1 SGHTA and CDR2 FQGTGA. The V segment lost 5 bases and the J segment 6 bases; nucleotides outside the gene matches: 12. CDR3 length: 15 residues. The CDR3 spells CASSMGQPYLAEAFF. CDR3 nucleotide sequence: TGTGCCAGCAGCATGGGACAGCCCTATCTCGCTGAAGCTTTCTTT. Full variable domain (rest looked up from reference TRBV7-3 and TRBJ1-1): GAGVSQTPSNKVTEKGKYVELRCDPISGHTALYWYRQSLGQGPEFLIYFQGTGAADDSGLPNDRFFAVRPEGSVSTLKIQRTERGDSAVYLCASSMGQPYLAEAFFGQGTRLTVV.